Listed below are T cell receptor beta chains from one sample, sequenced in a study of blood T cell repertoires in COVID-19. Profiled with immunoSEQ multiplex PCR; TCRdb holds only in-frame clones, not every one. The table shows some 40,000 clones, with roughly 78% occurring only once. Specimen: peripheral blood. The receptors derive from a man between 65 and 79 years old with acute or convalescent COVID-19. Each CDR3 is given without its conserved first and last residue. A D gene is named only where the DNA matches it firmly. Some rows mark clone size as missing; the rest say once, few, many or name a class of expanded clone.

V gene	clone size	J gene	D gene	CDR3 protein
TRBV29-1	once	TRBJ2-1	TRBD1	SVRLGGVGDEQF
TRBV7-9	.	TRBJ2-7	TRBD2	ASSLPVTASGASSYEQY
TRBV4-3	few	TRBJ1-1	.	ASSRQGADTEAF
TRBV6-1	.	TRBJ1-2	TRBD1	ASSETGVNGYT
TRBV5-4	.	TRBJ2-7	.	ASSLDPTDSYEQY
TRBV2	once	TRBJ2-2	TRBD2	ANILGGSNTGELF
TRBV6-2/TRBV6-3	.	TRBJ2-3	TRBD2	ASSPGVVAGAGTDTQY
TRBV7-9	.	TRBJ1-1	.	ASLGRGAEAF
TRBV2	.	TRBJ2-7	.	ASSFPYEQY
TRBV7-9	once	TRBJ1-2	.	ASSLAHAGYT
TRBV27	.	TRBJ2-2	.	ASSGGTNTGELF
TRBV9	few	TRBJ2-2	TRBD2	ASSVLPSGSTGELF
TRBV6-2/TRBV6-3	.	TRBJ2-1	.	ASSYGQYLYNEQF